This TCR beta chain stems from a study of blood T cell repertoires in COVID-19. On the study more broadly: Spain, Italy and the United States supplied samples that represented acute and convalescent COVID-19. Sample material is recorded as cDNA or gDNA derived from T cells, B-cell-depleted T cells, or PBMCs.

Looked up from germline, CDR1 is GTSNPN and CDR2 is SVGIG (reference sequence). CDR3 length: 13 residues. With 0 bases removed from V and 1 base from J, the gap between germline ends came to 6 bases. As concerns this clone: Distinct nucleotide sequences in the sample also encode this CDR3.

Source study methods: Estimated nucleated cell counts came from reference gene primer amplification. The data were produced by immunoSEQ multiplex PCR, yet TCRdb's version contains in-frame clones alone and is incomplete. The V and J calls and clone size come from that table; D and trimming were worked out from the DNA. This sample has roughly 220,000 clones, with 82% found just once. The TCR originated in a woman older than 75 with COVID-19, enrolled during active disease. Sequences were obtained from peripheral blood. The J gene is TRBJ1-1, the V gene TRBV30; D is undetermined. CDR3 region: CAWSVRENTEAFF. In DNA, the CDR3 is TGTGCCTGGAGTGTTCGGGAGAACACTGAAGCTTTCTTT.